This record covers a single T cell receptor (beta chain). The antigen is unknown. PRAID featured immunodeficiency plus autoinflammation. The source of the sample is a study of stem cell transplantation in POMP-related autoinflammatory disease. In the study overall: Before transplant, CD4+ T cells skewed naive and CD8+ proportions were low. Study-level points and caveats: Fewer unique TRB V-J gene pairings were identified in patients with PRAID.

The CDR3 consists of 13 residues. Trimming removed 5 bases from V and 4 bases from J; junction bases left unmatched: 3. Germline V gene sequence: CDR1 MDHEN, CDR2 SYDVKM. Measured with immunoSEQ multiplex PCR; TCRdb has only the in-frame clones, and not every one. This sample has over 60,000 clones, with approximately 91% found just once. The sequence derives from a human patient with POMP-related autoinflammation and immune dysregulation (PRAID). Some T cells may have come from the graft donor. The chain has TRBV28 and TRBJ2-5; 8 positions agree with TRBD2. Sequences were derived from CD4+ T cells from PBMCs, sampled after stem cell transplantation. CDR3 protein: CASSNGRAETQYF. CDR3 coding DNA: TGTGCCAGCAGTAACGGGAGGGCAGAGACCCAGTACTTC.